What follows describes a single TCR beta chain. In its sample, this clone was seen a few times. No antigen is known for it. No much larger clonotype is one base removed from it; base qualities were not supplied. At the junction V is shortened by 4 bases and J by 0 bases; bases outside the gene matches: 12. The CDR3 spans 19 residues, from the cysteine through the phenylalanine. The read is trimmed to its CDR3 DNA, 57 bases read in frame from base 1. Based on the germline V gene (reference sequence), the CDR1 and CDR2 sequences are SEHNR and FQNEAQ. In the ViraFEST assay, PBMC were stimulated with viral peptide pools, and TCR sequencing was then used to find antigen-specific CD4+ T cell clonotypes based on their expansion. After roughly 11 days of culture, CD4+ T cells were isolated with the EasySep CD4+ T cell isolation kit. Convalescent patients had PCR-confirmed SARS-CoV-2 infection between March and December 2020, before Alpha, Beta and Delta variants emerged in the United States. Around 2.1 million PBMC per well were cultured with 10 ug/ml peptides in IMDM containing roughly 5% human AB serum, about 10 IU/ml IL-2 and gentamicin. On days 3 and 7, half of the culture medium was replaced with fresh IL-2-containing medium. Unless noted otherwise, every peptide stimulation condition was grown in triplicate wells. PBMC were separated from whole blood using Ficoll-Paque Plus gradient centrifugation and were then either cryopreserved at -140C or used fresh. The overlapping peptide pools covered the spike proteins of SARS-CoV-2 as well as those of the common cold coronaviruses HCoV-NL63, HCoV-OC43 and HCoV-229E. The QIAamp micro DNA kit was used to extract genomic DNA from the cultured CD4+ T cells.

The data belong to a study of vaccination effects on CD4 cells after COVID-19 (dated by TCRdb to the early 2020s). Some background on the complete study: Two doses of either the BNT162b2 or the mRNA-1273 mRNA SARS-CoV-2 vaccine were administered to participants. Pre-vaccine samples were drawn from two convalescent patients 16 days and one week before the first dose, at 142 and 148 days after COVID-19 diagnosis. Cultures from other donors in the study were sequenced with the Oncomine TCR Beta short-read assay on an Illumina iSeq 100. SARS-CoV-2 spike-specific CD4+ TCR repertoires were compared before and after mRNA vaccination in COVID-19 convalescent patients and in infection-naive vaccine recipients. Altogether, around ten COVID-19 convalescent patients and a few SARS-CoV-2-naive healthy vaccine recipients made up the full study.

The library was generated by the immunoSEQ multiplex PCR assay. TCR beta CDR3 sequencing was performed on DNA from the cultured, isolated CD4+ T cells. In the original analysis: Non-productive TCR sequences were removed, reads were trimmed to the CDR3 region, and CDR3s of at least 7 amino acids were retained. The MANAFEST web app was used to identify antigen-specific clonotypes by comparing expansion in peptide wells with expansion in reference cultures. Positive clones required FDR<0.05 expansion versus reference and all other wells, odds ratio above 5, and frequency above 0.1% in two replicate wells. A clonotype was called cross-reactive if it was significantly expanded both in SARS-CoV-2 spike wells and in at least one common cold coronavirus spike condition. CDR3 similarity was assessed by Levenshtein distance using the stringdist R package, and unrooted trees were constructed with ape in R 3.6.1. TCRdb limited this immuneACCESS table to in-frame rearrangements with V and J called. A share of clones is missing; checked studies link under half to unresolved V genes, and the rest is unexplained. From that table come the V and J calls and clone size; the DNA was used to work out D and trimming. A total of around 26,000 clones appear in this sample, around three quarters of them only once. About 15% of the sample goes to the ten largest clones.

General conclusions and limits of the study: For convalescent patients, new clones induced by the vaccine made up most of the post-vaccine spike-reactive repertoire, and these new clones were largely distinct from the clones induced by infection. The study was limited by a small number of convalescent patients and lacked early post-infection timepoints. Marked clonal contraction was observed in both infection-induced and vaccine-induced clones at late post-vaccination timepoints, consistent with waning T cell responses.

The chain is assembled from TRBV7-9 and TRBJ1-3, and TRBD1 matches 10 of the central bases. The source is a human donor who had a prior SARS-CoV-2 infection. The source was CD4+ T cells from PBMCs cultured with HCoV-NL63 spike peptides, collected before COVID-19 vaccination. The meaning of the sample's cell subset or site label: HCoV-NL63 spike overlapping peptide pool stimulation. The CDR3 protein sequence reads: CASSSSHRDRGRSGNTIYF. Here is the DNA: TGTGCCAGCAGCTCCTCACACCGGGACAGGGGCCGCTCTGGAAACACCATATATTTT.